This T cell receptor (beta chain) was sequenced during a study of T cell repertoires in cytomegalovirus infection (dated 2019 in TCRdb). General notes on the study: Because public TCR beta signatures pointed to carriage of CMV infection together with the matching HLA type, the HLA type of each donor mattered for the analysis. On the study overall, not on this receptor specifically: Carriers of CMV infection plus the relevant HLA type were discriminated by the cumulative frequency of public TCR beta family members in the study cohort and in an independent roughly 370-donor cohort. In the ex vivo response, HLA-C-restricted CMV-specific TCR beta clonotypes were dominant, and in two of eight donors the single most frequent clonotype came from this HLA-C-restricted group.

Regarding this clonotype: Its binding antigen is unknown. Base qualities are missing; no much larger clone stands one base away.

Sequenced using an Illumina HiSeq 1500. The public sequencing data were trimmed at Q25 with fastp and processed into clonotypes with MiXCR by TCRdb, which kept only in-frame beta chains. Entries are consolidated by CDR3 protein sequence, retaining the most common genes and DNA. The sample table records about 490,000 distinct CDR3 sequences; 16% of these occur just once. Together, the top ten hold about 24% of the sample. A distance of 11 bases separates the germline ends of V and J, which lose 5 bases and 0 bases respectively. Measured from the cysteine to the phenylalanine, the CDR3 is 14 residues long. The only DNA kept is the CDR3, 42 bases in frame from the first base. Based on the germline V gene, the CDR1 and CDR2 sequences are MDHEN and SYDVKM.

The receptor's source is a human donor in good health (CMV status not recorded). Some clones in this sample may be carry-over from other donors' samples. The sequencing input was CD8+ T cells from PBMCs. The chain uses TRBV28 and TRBJ2-7; TRBD1 is perhaps the D gene, given 5 matching bases. The CDR3 protein sequence reads: CASSPLTDSYEQYF. The nucleotide sequence reads as follows: TGTGCCAGCAGTCCGTTGACAGACTCCTACGAGCAGTACTTC.